The clone carrying this TCR beta chain was picked up one time. V dropped 0 bases and J dropped 4; count of bases not matched to a gene: 5. The CDR3 spans 16 residues. The V gene's germline CDR1 is SGHRS and CDR2 YFSETQ. The data are from a study of OX40 agonist ivuxolimab in advanced cancers. Profiled with immunoSEQ multiplex PCR; TCRdb holds only in-frame clones, not every one. The sample lists about 69,000 clones, about nine tenths occurring once. This TCR came from an adult with an advanced solid tumor such as melanoma, head and neck, liver or kidney cancer. The sequencing used CD4+ or CD8+ T cells sorted from blood, collected in a trial of the OX40 agonist ivuxolimab. V and J are TRBV5-1 and TRBJ2-4; 9 bases align to TRBD1. The CDR3 loop reads CASSLVVGQGKNIQYF. The CDR3 DNA is TGCGCCAGCAGCTTGGTTGTGGGACAGGGTAAAAACATTCAGTACTTC.